This T cell receptor (beta chain) derives from a study of response to subunit inactivated influenza vaccine (dated by TCRdb to about 2018). Regarding the study in general: Deep quantitative profiling of the T cell receptor repertoire was used in the study to follow responses to a trivalent subunit inactivated influenza vaccine. Broad study findings and their caveats: The authors proposed that each seasonal influenza vaccination may bring in only a limited number of new T cells.

In regard to this clonotype: Its target antigen remains unknown. There are no base qualities to consult, and no much larger clone falls within one base.

The time point label, read with the paper, signifies: 45 days after influenza vaccine administration. Per the germline V gene, SGHTA is the CDR1 and FQGNSA is the CDR2. From V the trimming removes 5 bases and from J it removes 7 bases, while the gene matches leave 3 bases of the junction unaccounted for. From its cysteine to its phenylalanine, the CDR3 spans 13 amino acids. Just the 39-base CDR3 DNA is kept, in frame starting at base 1. Receptors were amplified or captured by RT-PCR. Sequencing instrument: Illumina HiSeq 2500. TCRdb reprocessing: public reads trimmed at Q25 with fastp, clones called with MiXCR, in-frame beta chains kept. Entries are consolidated by CDR3 protein sequence, retaining the most common genes and DNA. A total of approximately 530,000 distinct CDR3 sequences appear in this sample, roughly 13% of them only once. The ten biggest clones cover roughly 14% of the sample.

This chain joins TRBV7-2 to TRBJ1-5, with TRBD1 matching 9 junction bases. Sequenced material: PBMCs from blood, taken roughly 47 days after vaccination. This TCR was recovered from a man aged 50-59 years who received an inactivated influenza vaccine. Donor details come from another sample of the same person, matched by shared clones. The bases read TGTGCCAGCAGCGGGGACAGGGACCAGCCCCAGCATTTT. Translated, this gives CASSGDRDQPQHF.